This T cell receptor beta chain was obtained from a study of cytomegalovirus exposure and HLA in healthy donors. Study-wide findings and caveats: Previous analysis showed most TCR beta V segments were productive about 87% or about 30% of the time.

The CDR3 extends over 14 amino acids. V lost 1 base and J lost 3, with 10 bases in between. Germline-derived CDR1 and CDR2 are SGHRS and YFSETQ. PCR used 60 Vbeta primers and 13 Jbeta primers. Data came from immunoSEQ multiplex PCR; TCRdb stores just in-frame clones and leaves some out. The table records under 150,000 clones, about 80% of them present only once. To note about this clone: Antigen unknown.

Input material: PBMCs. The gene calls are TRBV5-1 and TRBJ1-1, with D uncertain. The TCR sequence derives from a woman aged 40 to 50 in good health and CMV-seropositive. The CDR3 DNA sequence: TGCGCCAGCAGCTTGTCTGCCCAGGACACTGAAGCTTTCTTT. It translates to CASSLSAQDTEAFF.